Described below is a single T cell receptor beta chain sequence and its context. Its antigen is still unknown. No base qualities exist here, and no much larger clone lies one base off it. For sequencing of the TCRbeta CDR3 region, genomic DNA was extracted from the sorted cells. The immunoSEQ Assay was used for sequencing of TCRbeta CDR3 regions. What TCRdb holds here is the immuneACCESS table cut down to in-frame rearrangements. Part of the clones is not present; checked against another copy, under half of the missing clones reflect an unresolved V gene, and the others are unexplained. Here the sample has tens of thousands of clones; around three quarters occur a single time. Around 16% of the sample is in the top ten clones. The sample originates from a study of OX40 agonist ivuxolimab in advanced cancers. Looking at the study overall: The costimulatory receptor OX40 (CD134) was targeted by ivuxolimab, a fully human IgG2 agonistic monoclonal antibody. Intravenous ivuxolimab was administered to patients every 2 weeks at six dose levels: 0.01, 0.1, 0.3, 1.5, 3 and 10 mg/kg. Of the roughly 52 patients in dose escalation, around 19 had hepatocellular carcinoma, approximately 15 had melanoma, 9 had renal cell carcinoma and 9 had head and neck cancer. A male proportion of around 83% and a mean age of 60 years, ranging from about 20 to 79, were recorded for the dose-escalation cohort. Prior anti-PD-1, anti-PD-L1 or anti-CTLA-4 therapy was permitted, and checkpoint inhibitors had been received by about 37% of dose-escalation patients. Three dose-escalation patients achieved partial responses, one with hepatocellular carcinoma and two with cutaneous melanoma. The point of sequencing TCRbeta in the periphery was to test whether ivuxolimab changed TCR sequence diversity and drove clonal T-cell expansion. The paper describes the monotherapy dose-escalation part (N of about 55 patients) of the phase I trial of ivuxolimab. Overall study results and their limits: In the 0.1-3.0 mg/kg groups, partial responders were among the patients with the lowest normalized peripheral clonal expansion, particularly in CD8+ T cells. Low levels of normalized T-cell clonal expansion were also seen in some nonresponding patients. Antigen specificity was not determined for the clonally expanded peripheral T cells. At doses of 0.1 to 3.0 mg/kg, clonal expansion of both CD4+ and CD8+ T cells in blood was seen between baseline and week 6. After ivuxolimab, more expanded clones were found on average in CD8+ T cells than in CD4+ T cells.

From its cysteine to its phenylalanine, the CDR3 spans 13 amino acids. The CDR3 DNA has 39 bases and is translated from base 1. The germline V and J ends show losses of 4 bases and 5 bases respectively, and no gene match explains 4 bases of the junction. Taken from the germline V gene, the CDR1 and CDR2 loops are SGHDT and YYEEEE. The trial excluded patients who had a history of autoimmune disease or were on systemic immunosuppression. Peripheral blood for TCR sequencing was collected from all dose cohorts at baseline, on cycle 4 day 1, and on cycle 7 day 1. Samples came from an open-label, multicenter, first-in-human phase I dose-escalation trial of ivuxolimab. Adults with locally advanced or metastatic melanoma, renal cell carcinoma, hepatocellular carcinoma or head and neck squamous cell carcinoma were enrolled in the trial. Before TCR sequencing, CD4+ T cells and CD8+ T cells from peripheral blood were sorted into separate populations.

The chain joins TRBV5-6 to TRBJ2-5, with 8 junctional bases fitting TRBD1. This specimen was CD4+ or CD8+ T cells sorted from blood, taken in a trial of the OX40 agonist ivuxolimab. The origin of this receptor is an adult with an advanced solid tumor such as melanoma, head and neck, liver or kidney cancer. CDR3 loop: CASSQDRAETQYF. The base sequence is TGTGCCAGCAGCCAGGACAGGGCGGAGACCCAGTACTTC.